A single sample is the source of the 25 T cell receptor beta chains below, sequenced in a study of blood T cells in healthy people across ages. The authors ran a second PCR of about 6 to 11 cycles using a sample-barcoded 5' primer and a J-beta primer mix. Each CDR3 protein is one row after TCRdb ran MiXCR on the 5' RACE reads. The sample records some 700,000 distinct CDR3 sequences, approximately 43% being singletons. Specimen: blood. The receptor set was obtained from a woman between 55 and 75 years old in good health.

This chain joins TRBV27 and TRBJ2-3, with D perhaps assigned TRBD1 or TRBD2 (5 bases each). Germline V gives CDR1 MNHEY, CDR2 SMNVEV (reference sequence). The V and J ends lost 4 bases and 0 bases respectively, with 14 bases between them. CDR3 size: 16 residues. The CDR3 is CASSSRDASSTDTQYF. The CDR3 coding sequence is TGTGCCAGCAGTTCTCGGGACGCCTCTAGCACAGATACGCAGTATTTT.

This chain uses TRBV7-9 with TRBJ1-2, with D possibly TRBD1 on 6 matching bases. Germline lookup yields CDR1 SEHNR and CDR2 FQNEAQ (reference sequence). This CDR3 contains 13 residues. Deletions cut 5 bases from V and 7 bases from J, with 14 bases between. In DNA form, the CDR3 reads TGTGCCAGCAGCCAAACAGGGTCGGGTGGCTACACCTTC. Protein sequence: CASSQTGSGGYTF.

The chain uses TRBV6-6 and TRBJ2-5; the match to TRBD1 covers 12 bases. Judging by the DNA end, TRBJ2-7 fits better; the J call may be wrong. Per germline, CDR1 MNHNY and CDR2 SVGAGI (reference sequence). CDR3 size: 14 residues. CDR3 bases: TGTGTCGCTCGGGACAGGGGGCCTTATGACGAGCAGTACTTC. It is translated as CVARDRGPYDEQYF.

This clonotype was seen many times. This chain joins TRBV5-1 and TRBJ2-3; 7 bases match TRBD2. The germline V gene encodes CDR1 SGHRS and CDR2 YFSETQ. The length of the CDR3 is 15 residues. V dropped 4 bases and J dropped 0; count of bases not matched to a gene: 5. CDR3 region: CASSRAGESTDTQYF. In DNA form, the CDR3 reads TGCGCCAGCAGCCGCGCGGGGGAGAGCACAGATACGCAGTATTTT.

The gene calls are TRBV7-6 and TRBJ2-7; 7 positions agree with TRBD1. In germline, CDR1 is SGHVS, CDR2 FNYEAQ. The CDR3 extends over 16 amino acids. The junction had 16 bases not matched to a gene; V was cut back by 5 bases and J by 6 bases. CDR3 sequence (DNA): TGTGCCAGCAGCCCCTTGCCGAGTGGACAGGCAGGCGAGCAGTACTTC. It encodes CASSPLPSGQAGEQYF.

This clonotype was picked up a small number of times. The rearrangement links TRBV5-1 to TRBJ2-3, with D perhaps matching TRBD2 (6 bases). This CDR3 spans 14 amino acids. CDR1 SGHRS and CDR2 YFSETQ come from the germline V gene. The V gene lost 4 bases and the J gene lost 5 bases, with 14 bases spanning the gap. CDR3 DNA: TGCGCCAGCAGCGTGGACGGGAGAATAGATACGCAGTATTTT. Its protein product is CASSVDGRIDTQYF.

The chain recombines TRBV6-2 or TRBV6-3 with TRBJ2-7, with a weak D call TRBD2 (5 bases). Trimming cost V 7 bases and J 4 bases, with 14 bases left between them. Germline V gene sequence: CDR1 MNHEY, CDR2 SVGEGT. This CDR3 region has 13 residues. The CDR3 sequence: CASIGGVFYEQYF. The CDR3 bases are TGTGCCAGCATAGGAGGAGTTTTTTACGAGCAGTACTTC.

This clonotype was counted a few times. The chain links TRBV12-3 or TRBV12-4 to TRBJ1-1, with no clear D. This CDR3 has 11 residues. V was cut by 7 bases and J by 8 bases, with 11 bases left in between. The CDR3 nucleotides are TGTGCCAGCACCCGAGGGTCAGAAGCTTTCTTT. Its translation is CASTRGSEAFF.

This clonotype was seen just once. The chain has TRBV4-3 and TRBJ1-2; TRBD1 matches 7 bases. Germline V gene lookup returns CDR1 LGHNA and CDR2 YSLEER. V lost 1 base and J lost 8; bases outside the gene matches: 10. This CDR3 spans 15 amino acids. CDR3 sequence: CASSQVFQGGGGYTF. In DNA form, the CDR3 reads TGCGCCAGCAGCCAAGTATTTCAAGGGGGCGGCGGCTACACCTTC.

This chain uses TRBV7-9 with TRBJ1-2, with D unclear. This CDR3 has 15 amino acids. Trimming cost V 0 bases and J 7 bases, with 15 bases left between them. Per the germline V gene, CDR1 is SEHNR and CDR2 is FQNEAQ (reference sequence). CDR3 sequence reads: CASSLALAVSGGYTF. The CDR3 DNA reads TGTGCCAGCAGCTTAGCGCTGGCAGTATCGGGTGGCTACACCTTC.

With regard to this clonotype: At one of its ends the junction is not consistent with the germline gene, which may arise from a read error. This chain links TRBV7-3 with TRBJ2-1, with D possibly being TRBD1 (5 bases). The CDR3 covers 16 residues. CDR1 and CDR2 (germline): SGHTA, FQGTGA. The CDR3 here is CASSLSRDLSCNEQFF. The CDR3, as DNA: TGTGCCAGCAGCTTAAGCAGGGATCTGTCCTGCAATGAGCAGTTCTTC.

The V gene is TRBV20-1, the J gene TRBJ2-3, with TRBD2 matching over 11 bases. The CDR3 contains 14 residues. After removal of 5 bases from V and 4 bases from J, the junction contained 5 bases not matched to a gene. Germline values: CDR1 DFQATT, CDR2 SNEGSKA (reference sequence). The CDR3 protein is CSAGTSGSADTQYF. The CDR3 DNA sequence: TGCAGTGCTGGGACTAGCGGAAGCGCAGATACGCAGTATTTT.

As concerns this clonotype: A read error may account for a junction end that differs from germline. This chain connects TRBV6-5 to TRBJ2-3; maybe TRBD2 (7 bases). The V gene's germline CDR1 is MNHEY and CDR2 SVGAGI. The CDR3 consists of 17 residues. CDR3 DNA: TGTGCCAACAGTTACGGAGGGGGGGGGGCGATCACAGATACGCAGTATTTT. It codes for CANSYGGGGAITDTQYF.

The chain has TRBV11-2 and TRBJ1-1; no clear D gene. The V and J ends lost 4 bases and 11 bases respectively, with 11 bases between them. Germline V gene lookup returns CDR1 SGHAT and CDR2 FQNNGV. CDR3 length equals 11 residues. The CDR3 sequence is CASSSQLDAFF. DNA for the CDR3: TGTGCCAGCAGCTCCCAATTAGACGCTTTCTTT.

This clonotype came up a few times. One junction end disagrees with the germline gene, perhaps due to a read error. The gene calls are TRBV20-1 and TRBJ2-1; D remains unclear. Germline-derived CDR1 and CDR2 are DFQATT and SNEGSKA (reference sequence). The CDR3 is made up of 11 amino acids. The CDR3 DNA reads as TGCAGTGCCTCCGATTTCGATGAGCAGTTCTTT. It is translated as CSASDFDEQFF.

J is TRBJ1-4 and V is TRBV12-3 or TRBV12-4; the D is unclear. The CDR3 is 16 residues long. Trimming took 6 bases from V and 5 from J, leaving 19 bases between them. CDR3 nucleotides: TGTGCCAGCAGCCCCGGAGAAGGCGGACTGAATGAAAAACTGTTTTTT. It is translated as CASSPGEGGLNEKLFF.

On this clonotype: The junction does not match germline at one end; this may be a read error. V and J are TRBV24-1 and TRBJ1-5, with 9 positions matching TRBD1. The length of the CDR3 is 15 residues. Germline V gene data show CDR1 as KGHDR and CDR2 as SFDVKD. The CDR3: CVTSLGQGSSQPQHF. The CDR3 DNA reads TGTGTCACCAGTCTGGGACAGGGTTCTAGTCAGCCCCAGCATTTT.

This clonotype was detected ten times or more. The CDR3 nucleotides are TGTGCCAGCAGCCCCGCGAGTTCCACAGATACGCAGTATTTT. Translating it yields CASSPASSTDTQYF. The chain recombines TRBV3-1 with TRBJ2-3, with unresolved D. The V gene lost 4 bases and the J gene lost 2 bases, with 10 bases spanning the gap. This CDR3 spans 14 amino acids. Germline CDR1 LGHDT, CDR2 YNNKEL (reference sequence).

On this clonotype itself: One junction end does not reproduce the germline sequence, and a read error may be involved. The V and J genes are TRBV5-1 and TRBJ2-5, with 11 bases aligning to TRBD2. This CDR3 comprises 15 residues. Germline V gives CDR1 SGHRS, CDR2 YFSETQ. CDR3 nucleotides: TGCGCCGGCAGCTTGTCGACGGGACTAGCGGCAGGAGAGTACTTC. Translating gives CAGSLSTGLAAGEYF.

The CDR3 here is CASSVGSGDEQFF. CDR3 DNA: TGTGCCAGCAGCGTAGGGAGCGGGGATGAGCAGTTCTTC. The chain uses TRBV9 and TRBJ2-1, with 7 bases aligning to TRBD2. Germline trimming cut 0 bases from V and 8 bases from J; bases unmatched to any gene: 2. The CDR3 has 13 amino acids. The germline CDR1 and CDR2 sequences are SGDLS and YYNGEE. The full variable domain, completed using reference TRBV9 and TRBJ2-1, is DSGVTQTPKHLITATGQRVTLRCSPRSGDLSVYWYQQSLDQGLQFLIQYYNGEERAKGNILERFSAQQFPDLHSELNLSSLELGDSALYFCASSVGSGDEQFFGPGTRLTVL.

The chain combines TRBV18 with TRBJ2-2; TRBD2 is a possible D gene (5 bases). Trimming removed 1 base from V and 7 bases from J, with 7 bases in between. The CDR3 is 13 amino acids. Germline loops: CDR1 KGHSH, CDR2 LQKENI. The CDR3 sequence is CASSPLTSGELFF. The CDR3 coding sequence is TGTGCCAGCTCACCACTCACTAGCGGGGAGCTGTTTTTT.

The chain recombines TRBV6-6 with TRBJ2-1; 11 bases are shared with TRBD1. Germline V lookup: CDR1 MNHNY, CDR2 SVGAGI (reference sequence). This CDR3 contains 15 residues. V gave up 6 bases and J gave up 7 bases; unmatched junction bases: 8. The CDR3 sequence: CASSRGQGAGNEQFF. CDR3 DNA: TGTGCCAGCAGCAGAGGACAGGGGGCAGGAAATGAGCAGTTCTTC.

The chain uses TRBV12-3 or TRBV12-4 and TRBJ2-7, with 8 bases fitting TRBD1. The junction had 12 bases not matched to a gene; V was cut back by 5 bases and J by 6 bases. The CDR3 is 15 amino acids. Here the CDR3 reads CASSANRGSPSEQYF. The CDR3 DNA reads as TGTGCCAGCAGTGCCAACAGGGGGTCCCCGTCCGAGCAGTACTTC.

The chain links TRBV28 to TRBJ2-1; a weak D match, TRBD1 (6 bases). The V end lost 7 bases, the J end lost 1 base, and 14 bases lay between the germline ends. Germline V gene sequence: CDR1 MDHEN, CDR2 SYDVKM. This CDR3 comprises 15 residues. CDR3 region: CASKGDRLSYNEQFF. The CDR3 DNA reads as TGTGCCAGCAAGGGGGATAGATTGTCCTACAATGAGCAGTTCTTC.

The chain has TRBV20-1 and TRBJ2-5; D possibly corresponds to TRBD2 (6 bases). Trimming removed 7 bases at V and 11 bases at J, with 23 bases between. Germline V gene sequence: CDR1 DFQATT, CDR2 SNEGSKA (reference sequence). The CDR3 consists of 13 residues. CDR3 in DNA: TGCAGTGTAGGGACGAGCGGGTTGTATGAGCAGTACTTC. This encodes CSVGTSGLYEQYF.